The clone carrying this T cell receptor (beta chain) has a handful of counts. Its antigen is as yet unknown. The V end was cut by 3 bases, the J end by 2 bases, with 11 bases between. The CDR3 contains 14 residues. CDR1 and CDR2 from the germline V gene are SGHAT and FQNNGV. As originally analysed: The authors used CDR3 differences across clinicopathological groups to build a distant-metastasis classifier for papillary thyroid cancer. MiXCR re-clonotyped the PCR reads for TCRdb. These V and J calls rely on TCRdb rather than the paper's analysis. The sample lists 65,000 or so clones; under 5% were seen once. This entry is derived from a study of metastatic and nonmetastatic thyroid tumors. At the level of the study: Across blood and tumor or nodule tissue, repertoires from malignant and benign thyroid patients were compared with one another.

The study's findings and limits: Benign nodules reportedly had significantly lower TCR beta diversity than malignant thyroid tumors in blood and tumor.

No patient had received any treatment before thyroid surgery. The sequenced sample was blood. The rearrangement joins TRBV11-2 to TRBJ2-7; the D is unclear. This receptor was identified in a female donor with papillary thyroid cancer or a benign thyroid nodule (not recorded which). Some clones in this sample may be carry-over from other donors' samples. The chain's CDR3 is CASSFRTETYEQYF. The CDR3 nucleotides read TGTGCCAGCAGCTTTCGAACCGAAACCTACGAGCAGTACTTC.